This T cell receptor (beta chain) comes out of a study of T-cell memory formation after mild COVID-19. This clonotype was detected many times. Its specificity is unknown. Whole-study findings and limits: Pre-infection memory already had some responding clones, implying cross-reactive memory joined. While clones contracting from day 15 to 85 were balanced between CD4 and CD8, later expanders leaned CD4+.

TCRdb reprocessed the 5' RACE reads with MiXCR, giving one entry per CDR3 protein. The sample holds about 400,000 distinct CDR3 sequences, roughly 26% seen once. Looked up from germline, CDR1 is LNHNV and CDR2 is YYDKDF (reference sequence). Trimming took off 0 bases at V and 7 bases at J, with 6 bases between the two ends. The CDR3 covers 13 residues. The TCR was taken from an adult woman who had mild COVID-19 (a few samples of this study predate the infection). Cell type and time point are not known. Sequenced material: PBMCs or a T cell subset sorted from them (not recorded which). The chain couples TRBV15 to TRBJ2-2, with D hard to call. The CDR3 region is CATSRDGYGELFF. CDR3 DNA sequence: TGTGCCACCAGCAGAGATGGTTACGGGGAGCTGTTTTTT.